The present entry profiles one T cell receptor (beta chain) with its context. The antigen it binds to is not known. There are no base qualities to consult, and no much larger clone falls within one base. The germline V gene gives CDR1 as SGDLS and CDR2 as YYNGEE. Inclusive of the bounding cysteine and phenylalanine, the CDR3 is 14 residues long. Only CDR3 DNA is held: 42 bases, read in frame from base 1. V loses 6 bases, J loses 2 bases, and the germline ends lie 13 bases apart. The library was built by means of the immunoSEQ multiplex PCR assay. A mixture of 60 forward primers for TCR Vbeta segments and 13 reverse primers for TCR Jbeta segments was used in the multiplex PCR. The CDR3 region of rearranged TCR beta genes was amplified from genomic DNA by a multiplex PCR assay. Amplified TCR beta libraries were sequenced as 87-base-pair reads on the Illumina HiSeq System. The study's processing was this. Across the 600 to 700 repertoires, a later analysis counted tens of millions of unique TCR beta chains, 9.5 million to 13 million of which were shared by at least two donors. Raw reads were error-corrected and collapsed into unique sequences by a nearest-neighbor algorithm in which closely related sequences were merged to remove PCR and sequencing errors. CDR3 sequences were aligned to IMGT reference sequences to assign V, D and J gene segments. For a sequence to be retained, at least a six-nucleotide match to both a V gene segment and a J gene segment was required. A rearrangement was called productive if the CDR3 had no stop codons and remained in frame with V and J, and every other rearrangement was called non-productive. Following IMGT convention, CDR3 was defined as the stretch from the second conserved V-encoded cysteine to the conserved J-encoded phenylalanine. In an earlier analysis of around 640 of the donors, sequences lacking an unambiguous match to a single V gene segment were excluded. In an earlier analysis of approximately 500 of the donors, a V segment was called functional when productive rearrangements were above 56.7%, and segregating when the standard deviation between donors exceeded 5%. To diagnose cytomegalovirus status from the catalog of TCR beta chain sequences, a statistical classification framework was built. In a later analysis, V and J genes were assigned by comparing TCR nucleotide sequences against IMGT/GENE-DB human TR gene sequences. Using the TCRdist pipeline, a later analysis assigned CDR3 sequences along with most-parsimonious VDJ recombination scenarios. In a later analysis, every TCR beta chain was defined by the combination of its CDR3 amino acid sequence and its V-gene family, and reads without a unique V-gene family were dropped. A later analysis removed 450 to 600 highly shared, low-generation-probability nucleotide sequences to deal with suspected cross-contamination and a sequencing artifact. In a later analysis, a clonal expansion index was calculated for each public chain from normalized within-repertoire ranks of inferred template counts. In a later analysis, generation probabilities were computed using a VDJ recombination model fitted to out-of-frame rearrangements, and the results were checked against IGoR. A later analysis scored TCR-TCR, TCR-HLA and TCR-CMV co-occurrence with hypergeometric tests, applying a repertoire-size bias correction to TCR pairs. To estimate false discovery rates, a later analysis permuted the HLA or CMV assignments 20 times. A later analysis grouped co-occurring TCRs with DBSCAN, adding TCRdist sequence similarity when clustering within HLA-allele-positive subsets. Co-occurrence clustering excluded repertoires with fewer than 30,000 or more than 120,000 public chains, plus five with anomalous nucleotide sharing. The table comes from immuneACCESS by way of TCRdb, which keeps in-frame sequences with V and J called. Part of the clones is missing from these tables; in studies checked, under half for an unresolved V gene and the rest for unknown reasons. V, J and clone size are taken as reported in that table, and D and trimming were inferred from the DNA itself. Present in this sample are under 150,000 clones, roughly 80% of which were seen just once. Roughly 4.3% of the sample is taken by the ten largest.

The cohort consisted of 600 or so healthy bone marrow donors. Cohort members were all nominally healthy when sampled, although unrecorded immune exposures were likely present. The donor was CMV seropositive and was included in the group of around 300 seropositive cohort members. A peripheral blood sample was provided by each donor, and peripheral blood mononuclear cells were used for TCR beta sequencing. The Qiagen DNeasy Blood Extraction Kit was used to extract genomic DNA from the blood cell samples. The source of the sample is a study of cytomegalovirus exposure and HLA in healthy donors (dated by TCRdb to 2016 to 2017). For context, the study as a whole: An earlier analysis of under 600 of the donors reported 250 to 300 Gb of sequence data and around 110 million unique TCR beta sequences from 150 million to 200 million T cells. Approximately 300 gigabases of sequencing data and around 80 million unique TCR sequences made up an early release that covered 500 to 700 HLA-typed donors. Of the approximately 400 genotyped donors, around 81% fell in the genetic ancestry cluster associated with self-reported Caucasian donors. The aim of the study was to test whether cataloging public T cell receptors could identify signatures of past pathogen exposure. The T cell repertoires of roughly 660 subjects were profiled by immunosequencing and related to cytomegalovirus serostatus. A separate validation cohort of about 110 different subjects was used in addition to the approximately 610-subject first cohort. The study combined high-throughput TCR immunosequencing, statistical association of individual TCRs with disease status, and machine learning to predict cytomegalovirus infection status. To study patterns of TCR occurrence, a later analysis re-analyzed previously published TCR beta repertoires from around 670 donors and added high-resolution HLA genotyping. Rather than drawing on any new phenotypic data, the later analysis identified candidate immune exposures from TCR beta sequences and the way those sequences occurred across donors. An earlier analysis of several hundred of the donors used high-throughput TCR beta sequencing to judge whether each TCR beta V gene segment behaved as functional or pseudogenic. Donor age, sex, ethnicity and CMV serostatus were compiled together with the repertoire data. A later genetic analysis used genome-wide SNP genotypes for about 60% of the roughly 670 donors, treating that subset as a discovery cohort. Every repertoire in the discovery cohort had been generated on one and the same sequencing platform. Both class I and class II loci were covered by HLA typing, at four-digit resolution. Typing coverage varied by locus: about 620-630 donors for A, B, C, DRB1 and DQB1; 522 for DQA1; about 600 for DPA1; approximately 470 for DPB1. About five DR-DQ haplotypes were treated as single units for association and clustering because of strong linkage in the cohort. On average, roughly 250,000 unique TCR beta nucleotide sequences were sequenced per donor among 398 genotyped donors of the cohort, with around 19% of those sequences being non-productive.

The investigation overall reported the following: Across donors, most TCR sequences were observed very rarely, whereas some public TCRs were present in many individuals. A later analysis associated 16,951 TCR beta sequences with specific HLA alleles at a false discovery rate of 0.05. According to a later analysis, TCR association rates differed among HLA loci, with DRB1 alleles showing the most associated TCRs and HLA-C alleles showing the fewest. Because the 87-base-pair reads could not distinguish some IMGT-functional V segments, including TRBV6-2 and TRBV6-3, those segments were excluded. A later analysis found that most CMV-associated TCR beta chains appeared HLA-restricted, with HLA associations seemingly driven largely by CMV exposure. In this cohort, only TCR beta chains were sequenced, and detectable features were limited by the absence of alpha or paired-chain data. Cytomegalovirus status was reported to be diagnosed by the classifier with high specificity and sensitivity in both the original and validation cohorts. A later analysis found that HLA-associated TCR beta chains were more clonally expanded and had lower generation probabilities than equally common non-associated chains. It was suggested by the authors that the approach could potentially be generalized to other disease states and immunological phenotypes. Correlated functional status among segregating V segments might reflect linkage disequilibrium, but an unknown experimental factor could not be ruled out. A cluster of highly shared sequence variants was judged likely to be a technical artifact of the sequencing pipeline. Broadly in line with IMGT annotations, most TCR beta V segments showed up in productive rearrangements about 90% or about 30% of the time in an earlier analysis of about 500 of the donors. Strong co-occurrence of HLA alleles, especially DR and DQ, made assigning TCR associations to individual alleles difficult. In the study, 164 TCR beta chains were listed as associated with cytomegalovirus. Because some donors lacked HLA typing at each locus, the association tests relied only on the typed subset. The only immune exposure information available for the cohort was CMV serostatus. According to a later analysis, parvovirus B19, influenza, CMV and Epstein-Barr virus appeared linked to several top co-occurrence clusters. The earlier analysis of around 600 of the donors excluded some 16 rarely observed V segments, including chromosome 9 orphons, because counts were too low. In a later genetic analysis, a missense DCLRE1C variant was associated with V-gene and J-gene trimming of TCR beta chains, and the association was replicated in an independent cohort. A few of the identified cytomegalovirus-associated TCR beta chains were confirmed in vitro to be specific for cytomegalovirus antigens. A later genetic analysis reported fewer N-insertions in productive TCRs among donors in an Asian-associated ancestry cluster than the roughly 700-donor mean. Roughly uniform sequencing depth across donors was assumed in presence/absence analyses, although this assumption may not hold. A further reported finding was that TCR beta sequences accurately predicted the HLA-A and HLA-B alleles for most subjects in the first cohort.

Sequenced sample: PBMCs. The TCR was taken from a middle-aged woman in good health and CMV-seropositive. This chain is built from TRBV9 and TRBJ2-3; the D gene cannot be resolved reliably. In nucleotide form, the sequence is TGTGCCAGCACAACACACCCTTACACAGATACGCAGTATTTT. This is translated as CASTTHPYTDTQYF.